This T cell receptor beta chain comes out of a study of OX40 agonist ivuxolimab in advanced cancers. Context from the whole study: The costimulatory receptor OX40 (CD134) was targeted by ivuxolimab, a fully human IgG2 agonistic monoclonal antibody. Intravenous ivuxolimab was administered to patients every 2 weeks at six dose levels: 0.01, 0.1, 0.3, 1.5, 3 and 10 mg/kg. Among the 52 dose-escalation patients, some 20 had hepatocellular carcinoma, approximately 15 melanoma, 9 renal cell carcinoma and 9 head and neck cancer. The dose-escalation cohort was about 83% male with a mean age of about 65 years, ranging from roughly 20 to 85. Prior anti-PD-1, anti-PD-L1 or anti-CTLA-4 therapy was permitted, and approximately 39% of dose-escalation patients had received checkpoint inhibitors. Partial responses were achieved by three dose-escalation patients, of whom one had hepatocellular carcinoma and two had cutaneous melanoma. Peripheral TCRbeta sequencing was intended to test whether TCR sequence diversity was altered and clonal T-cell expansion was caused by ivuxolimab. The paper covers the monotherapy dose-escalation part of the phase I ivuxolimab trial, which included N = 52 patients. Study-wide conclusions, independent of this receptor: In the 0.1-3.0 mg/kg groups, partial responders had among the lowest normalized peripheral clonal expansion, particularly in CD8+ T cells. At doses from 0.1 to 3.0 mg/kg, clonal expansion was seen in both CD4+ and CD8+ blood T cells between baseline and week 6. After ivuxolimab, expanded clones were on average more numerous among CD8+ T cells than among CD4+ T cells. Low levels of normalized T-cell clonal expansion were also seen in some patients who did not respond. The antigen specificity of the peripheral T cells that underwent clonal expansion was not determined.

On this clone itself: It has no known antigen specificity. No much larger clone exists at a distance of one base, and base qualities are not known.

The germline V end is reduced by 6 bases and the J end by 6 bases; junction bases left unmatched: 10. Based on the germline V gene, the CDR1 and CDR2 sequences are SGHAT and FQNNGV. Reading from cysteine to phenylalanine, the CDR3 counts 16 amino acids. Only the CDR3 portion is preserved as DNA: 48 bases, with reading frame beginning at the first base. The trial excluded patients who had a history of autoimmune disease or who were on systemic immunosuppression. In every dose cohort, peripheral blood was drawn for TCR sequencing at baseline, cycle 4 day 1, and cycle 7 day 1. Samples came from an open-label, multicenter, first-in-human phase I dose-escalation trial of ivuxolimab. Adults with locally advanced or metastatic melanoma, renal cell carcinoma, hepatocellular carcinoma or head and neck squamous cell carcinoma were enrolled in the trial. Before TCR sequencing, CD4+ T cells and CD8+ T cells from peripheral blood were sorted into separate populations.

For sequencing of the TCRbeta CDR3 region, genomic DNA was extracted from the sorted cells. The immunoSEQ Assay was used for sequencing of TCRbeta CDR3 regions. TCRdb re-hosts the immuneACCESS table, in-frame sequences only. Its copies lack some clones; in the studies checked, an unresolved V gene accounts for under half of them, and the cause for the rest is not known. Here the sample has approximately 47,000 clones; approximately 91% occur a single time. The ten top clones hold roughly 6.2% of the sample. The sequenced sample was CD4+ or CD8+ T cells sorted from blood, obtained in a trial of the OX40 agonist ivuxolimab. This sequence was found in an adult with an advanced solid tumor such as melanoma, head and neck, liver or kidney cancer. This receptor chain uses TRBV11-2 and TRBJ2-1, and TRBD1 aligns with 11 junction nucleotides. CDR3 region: CASRWAGTGGRNEQFF. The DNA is TGTGCCAGCAGATGGGCGGGGACAGGGGGACGCAATGAGCAGTTCTTC. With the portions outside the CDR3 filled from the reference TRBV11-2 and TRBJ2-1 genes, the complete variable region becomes EAGVAQSPRYKIIEKRQSVAFWCNPISGHATLYWYQQILGQGPKLLIQFQNNGVVDDSQLPKDRFSAERLKGVDSTLKIQPAKLEDSAVYLCASRWAGTGGRNEQFFGPGTRLTVL.